This TCR beta chain was documented in a study of blood T cell repertoires in COVID-19. Method: immunoSEQ multiplex PCR; TCRdb's copy keeps in-frame clones and lacks some. Counted here are some 150,000 clones, 80% to 90% occurring once; the ten biggest clones make up approximately 2.8%. The germline gives CDR1 SNHLY, CDR2 FYNNEI. This CDR3 region has 12 residues. V lost 6 bases to trimming and J lost 4 bases, with 7 bases between them. The sequence was obtained from a woman aged 55-69 years with active COVID-19. Sequences were obtained from peripheral blood. V is TRBV2 and J is TRBJ1-5, with D uncertain. Written as DNA, the CDR3 is TGTGCCAGCAGCGAACCGAATCAGCCCCAGCATTTT. Amino acid sequence: CASSEPNQPQHF.